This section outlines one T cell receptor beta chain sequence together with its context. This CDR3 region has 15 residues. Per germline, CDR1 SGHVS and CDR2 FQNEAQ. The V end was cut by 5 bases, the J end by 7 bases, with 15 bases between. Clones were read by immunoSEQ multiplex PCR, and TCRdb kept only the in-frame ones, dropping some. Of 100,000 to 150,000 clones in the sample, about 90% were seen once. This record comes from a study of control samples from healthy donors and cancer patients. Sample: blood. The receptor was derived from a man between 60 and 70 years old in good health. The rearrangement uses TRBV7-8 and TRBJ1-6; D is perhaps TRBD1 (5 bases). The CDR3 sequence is CASSGSGTENSPLHF. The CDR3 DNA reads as TGTGCCAGCAGCGGTTCCGGGACGGAGAATTCACCCCTCCACTTT.